A single sample gave rise to the 16 T cell receptor beta chains below, sequenced in a study of molecular identifiers for immune sequencing clone quantification. TCRdb ran MiXCR on the PCR reads and lists one entry per CDR3 protein. The data show some 650,000 distinct CDR3 sequences, just under 20% seen once. Sequenced sample: naive CD8+ T cells from blood, with Jurkat cell RNA spiked in. Sample subset: FACS-sorted CD8+CD4-CCR7+CD45RA+ naive T cells. The receptors come from a human donor in good health. Some libraries in this study had Jurkat cell RNA spiked in.

The genes are TRBV29-1 and TRBJ1-2; D gene ambiguous. The CDR3 runs 16 residues. Trimming stripped 7 bases from V and 0 bases from J, with 21 bases between. The germline CDR1 and CDR2 sequences are SQVTM and ANQGSEA. CDR3 sequence: CSGFEDGENPNYGYTF. CDR3 DNA: TGCAGCGGATTTGAGGACGGAGAGAATCCTAACTATGGCTACACCTTC.

In this sample, this clonotype turned up many times. The chain uses TRBV27 and TRBJ2-7; 8 positions match TRBD1. Trimming took 0 bases from V and 3 from J; bases not matched to a gene: 7. CDR1 MNHEY and CDR2 SMNVEV come from the germline V gene (reference sequence). The CDR3 extends over 16 amino acids. The CDR3 nucleotides are TGTGCCAGCAGTTTATCGGGGGCTACAGGGGGCTACGAGCAGTACTTC. It codes for CASSLSGATGGYEQYF.

This clonotype was seen repeatedly, ten times or more. V and J are TRBV12-3 or TRBV12-4 and TRBJ1-5; D ambiguous. The V and J ends lost 8 bases and 0 bases respectively, with 8 bases between them. CDR3 size: 13 residues. CDR3 DNA sequence: TGTGCCAGCGGACGATATAGCAATCAGCCCCAGCATTTT. Amino acid sequence: CASGRYSNQPQHF.

Concerning this clonotype itself: The junction does not match germline at one end; this may be a read error. V and J are TRBV30 and TRBJ2-7; 11 positions agree with TRBD2. The CDR3 loop spans 14 amino acids. CDR1 GTSNPN and CDR2 SVGIG come from the germline V gene (reference sequence). The CDR3 region is CAWSVRIAGGEQHF. Written as DNA, the CDR3 is TGTGCCTGGAGTGTCCGGATAGCGGGAGGGGAGCAGCACTTC.

This clonotype showed up many times. CDR3 in amino acids: CASSQVSGGNSPLHF. In DNA form, the CDR3 reads TGCGCCAGCAGCCAAGTTTCAGGGGGTAACTCACCCCTCCACTTT. The gene calls are TRBV4-3 and TRBJ1-6, with TRBD1 matching over 7 bases. V gave up 1 base and J gave up 10 bases; unmatched junction bases: 7. Germline V CDR1 and CDR2: LGHNA, YSLEER. This CDR3 has 15 amino acids.

This clonotype came up many times. The chain employs TRBV6-2 or TRBV6-3 and TRBJ2-1, with 7 bases matching TRBD2. Germline V gene sequence: CDR1 MNHEY, CDR2 SVGEGT. J lost 3 bases, V lost 9 bases, and 5 bases had no gene match. This CDR3 comprises 13 residues. The CDR3 reads CASAGGYYNEQFF. In nucleotides, the CDR3 is TGTGCCAGTGCCGGGGGGTACTACAATGAGCAGTTCTTC.

On this clonotype: The junction differs from germline at one of its ends, possibly a read error. The V gene is TRBV19, the J gene TRBJ2-7; D is unresolved. The CDR3 is 14 residues long. CDR1 is LNHDA and CDR2 is SQIVND in the germline V gene (reference sequence). The DNA of the CDR3 is TGTGCCAGTAGTATAGATCTCGGTTCCTACGAGCAGCACTTC. This translates into CASSIDLGSYEQHF.

This clonotype has ten or more counts. The J gene is TRBJ2-5, the V gene TRBV5-6; D possibly corresponds to TRBD1 (6 bases). The germline CDR1 and CDR2 sequences are SGHDT and YYEEEE. Trimming removed 4 bases from V and 5 bases from J, with 18 bases in between. The CDR3 is 15 residues long. CDR3 region: CASSILLQGSETQYF. In nucleotides, the CDR3 is TGTGCCAGCAGCATCCTACTACAGGGAAGCGAGACCCAGTACTTC.

Many counts were recorded for this clonotype. The rearrangement uses TRBV27 and TRBJ2-7, with 7 bases aligning to TRBD2. The CDR3 covers 15 residues. Germline lookup yields CDR1 MNHEY and CDR2 SMNVEV (reference sequence). The trim removed 0 bases at V and 4 bases at J, leaving 6 bases unmatched. CDR3: CASSLSGGRWYEQYF. The DNA of the CDR3 is TGTGCCAGCAGTTTATCGGGAGGGCGGTGGTACGAGCAGTACTTC.

There are many counts of this clonotype. Mismatch with germline at one junction end may stem from a read error. The chain carries TRBV5-4 and TRBJ2-1; TRBD2 matches at 10 bases. The CDR3 extends over 12 amino acids. The germline V gene has CDR1 SGHNT and CDR2 YYREEE (reference sequence). The CDR3 region is CASSLGLAGDIF. Here the CDR3 DNA reads TGTGCCAGCAGCTTGGGGCTAGCGGGAGATATTTTC.

This clonotype was seen ten or more times. The chain recombines TRBV20-1 with TRBJ2-7; D is undetermined. The CDR3 is made up of 13 amino acids. V was trimmed by 1 base and J by 1 base, leaving 8 bases between them. Germline V gene sequence: CDR1 DFQATT, CDR2 SNEGSKA (reference sequence). CDR3 nucleotides: TGCAGTGCTAGAGGGACGGATTCCTACGAGCAGTACTTC. It translates to CSARGTDSYEQYF.

Concerning this clonotype itself: This may stem from a read error, because a much larger clone lies one nucleotide away. This rearrangement joins TRBV19 to TRBJ2-7, with D possibly being TRBD1 or TRBD2 (5 bases each). The V gene's germline CDR1 is LNHDA and CDR2 SQIVND (reference sequence). There are 14 residues in the CDR3. Trimming pared 3 bases from V and 5 bases from J, leaving 14 bases between. The CDR3 is CASSIGAESHEQYF. CDR3 bases: TGTGCCAGTAGTATCGGGGCGGAATCCCACGAGCAGTACTTC.

Concerning this clonotype itself: A much more abundant neighbour one base away suggests this may be a read error. The chain couples TRBV6-1 to TRBJ2-3; D is undetermined. V shed 4 bases and J shed 5 bases, with 10 bases lying between them. The germline gives CDR1 MNHNS, CDR2 SASEGT. The CDR3 is 13 residues long. The CDR3 sequence: CASSGVLGDTQYF. CDR3 DNA: TGTGCCAGCAGTGGAGTTCTAGGAGATACGCAGTATTTT.

This clonotype was seen at least ten times. The genes are TRBV9 and TRBJ2-7; 7 bases fit TRBD1. V was pared by 4 bases and J by 0 bases, with 4 bases of the junction left unmatched. Germline V gives CDR1 SGDLS, CDR2 YYNGEE. The CDR3 runs to 14 residues. This CDR3 reads CASSTGQISYEQYF. The CDR3 DNA follows: TGTGCCAGCAGCACGGGACAGATCTCCTACGAGCAGTACTTC.

The rearrangement joins TRBV7-9 to TRBJ2-7, with a possible D match to TRBD2 (6 bases). V shed 6 bases and J shed 0 bases, with 18 bases lying between them. Germline V gene data show CDR1 as SEHNR and CDR2 as FQNEAQ (reference sequence). The CDR3 consists of 16 residues. In DNA, the CDR3 is TGTGCCAGCAGTTACCCAGCGGGCGGACTCTCCTACGAGCAGTACTTC. This encodes CASSYPAGGLSYEQYF.

CDR3 DNA sequence: TGTGCCAGCATGTATCACCGTGCCGGGGAGCTGTTTTTT. This translates into CASMYHRAGELFF. The chain joins TRBV27 to TRBJ2-2; D uncertain. Trimming took 7 bases from V and 6 from J, leaving 12 bases between them. In germline, CDR1 is MNHEY, CDR2 SMNVEV (reference sequence). The CDR3 has 13 amino acids.